This T cell receptor beta chain originates from a study of T-cell reconstitution after alpha-beta-depleted transplantation in children. The CDR3 contains 14 residues. Trimming left V 3 bases short and J 8 bases short, with 13 bases between. CDR1 is ENHRY and CDR2 is SYGVKD in the germline V gene. This clonotype qualifies as medium-sized. Unique molecular identifiers were used to barcode this TCRbeta library. TCRdb used MiXCR to reprocess the PCR reads, holding one entry per CDR3 protein. The table shows under 250,000 distinct CDR3 sequences, with approximately 15% occurring only once. J is TRBJ1-4 and V is TRBV10-3; tentatively, D is TRBD1 (5 bases). The receptor's source is a male patient aged 2-10 years who had a stem cell transplant for acute lymphoblastic leukemia, so the T cells may come from the graft donor. The source material was PBMCs, mostly from graft donor cells, sampled 360 days after TCRalphabeta/CD19-depleted stem cell transplant. DNA of the CDR3: TGTGCCATCAGTGATAGGGGCGGAGGAGAAAAACTGTTTTTT. Translation gives CAISDRGGGEKLFF.